Shown below are 14 T cell receptor beta chains from a single sample sequenced in a study of blood T cells in healthy people across ages (dated by TCRdb to the mid-2010s). The method behind the library was 5' RACE. The second PCR ran for roughly 7 to 11 cycles and used a J-beta primer mix along with a sample-barcoded 5' primer. Through fastp at Q25 and MiXCR, TCRdb rebuilt clones from the public reads, retaining in-frame beta chains. Every entry covers one CDR3 protein and lists the most common genes and DNA from its rows. The sample data list fewer than 2,000,000 distinct CDR3 sequences, and about two fifths of these were observed just once. Roughly 24% of the sample comes from the top ten. Sequenced material: blood. The receptor source for this set is a human donor in good health.

The CDR3 sequence is CASSQDQSGGRDTQYF. Here the CDR3 DNA reads TGCGCCAGCAGCCAAGATCAGAGCGGGGGGAGAGATACGCAGTATTTT. The chain couples TRBV4-3 to TRBJ2-3; 9 bases fit TRBD2. Per germline, CDR1 LGHNA and CDR2 YSLEER. V trimming: 0 bases; J trimming: 5 bases; junction bases outside the gene matches: 6. The CDR3 totals 16 residues.

The chain uses TRBV7-2 and TRBJ2-1, with D perhaps TRBD2 (5 bases). This CDR3 has 16 residues. Trimming removed 1 base from V and 14 bases from J, with 24 bases in between. CDR1 is SGHTA, CDR2 FQGNSA, per germline. This CDR3 is CASSLVALREGYEEFF. The DNA of the CDR3 is TGTGCCAGCAGCTTAGTAGCTCTGAGGGAAGGATACGAAGAGTTCTTC.

In this sample, this clonotype turned up a few times. The genes are TRBV5-1 and TRBJ2-1; 8 positions agree with TRBD2. With V trimmed by 0 bases and J by 7 bases, 6 bases remained unmatched. From germline, CDR1 is SGHRS and CDR2 YFSETQ. The CDR3 length is 15 residues. This CDR3 is CASSLALAGTNEQFF. CDR3 bases: TGCGCCAGCAGCTTGGCATTAGCGGGGACGAATGAGCAGTTCTTC. Looking up the rest from reference TRBV5-1 and TRBJ2-1 gives the full variable domain: KAGVTQTPRYLIKTRGQQVTLSCSPISGHRSVSWYQQTPGQGLQFLFEYFSETQRNKGNFPGRFSGRQFSNSRSEMNVSTLELGDSALYLCASSLALAGTNEQFFGPGTRLTVL.

This clonotype was seen more than once but under ten times. The rearrangement uses TRBV9 and TRBJ1-5, with D maybe TRBD1 (5 bases). The CDR3 extends over 13 amino acids. The V gene's germline CDR1 is SGDLS and CDR2 YYNGEE. V was clipped by 2 bases and J by 7 bases, with 10 bases between them. CDR3 loop: CASSVGGYQPQHF. The DNA for the CDR3 is TGTGCCAGCAGCGTCGGGGGGTACCAGCCCCAGCATTTT.

The CDR3 DNA is TGCAGTGCTAGAGATCTTACAGGCGCCTCCTACGAGCAGTACTTC. This sequence encodes CSARDLTGASYEQYF. J is TRBJ2-7 and V is TRBV20-1; tentatively, D is TRBD1 (5 bases). The CDR3 covers 15 residues. V lost 0 bases and J lost 0, with 12 bases in between. Germline V CDR1 and CDR2: DFQATT, SNEGSKA (reference sequence).

This clonotype has a handful of counts. The rearrangement links TRBV20-1 to TRBJ2-7; D is possibly TRBD1 (5 bases). Germline V gene sequence: CDR1 DFQATT, CDR2 SNEGSKA (reference sequence). The CDR3 loop spans 15 amino acids. V dropped 7 bases and J dropped 0 bases, with 19 bases sitting between them. The CDR3 DNA sequence: TGCAGTGGTCAGCTAGGGGCTAGGAGCTCCTACGAGCAGTACTTC. This gives the protein CSGQLGARSSYEQYF.

In the case of this clonotype: This may come from a read error, since a much larger clone is one base off. The chain couples TRBV12-3 or TRBV12-4 to TRBJ2-7; possible D gene TRBD1, 5 bases. The CDR3 is 12 residues long. V lost 4 bases to trimming and J lost 5 bases, with 9 bases between them. CDR3 sequence: CASSSIGDEQYF. As DNA, the CDR3 is TGTGCCAGCAGTTCGATAGGGGACGAGCAGTACTTC.

The sample holds a few counts of this clonotype. The chain has TRBV7-2 and TRBJ1-2; D gene ambiguous. This CDR3 is built from 13 residues. V lost 2 bases and J lost 7, with 11 bases in between. CDR1 is SGHTA and CDR2 is FQGNSA in the germline V gene. CDR3 amino acids: CASSLIRGSGYTF. The CDR3 DNA follows: TGTGCCAGCAGCTTAATACGAGGGAGTGGCTACACCTTC.

The rearrangement links TRBV7-9 to TRBJ1-6, with D hard to call. Germline V gives CDR1 SEHNR, CDR2 FQNEAQ (reference sequence). The V gene lost 7 bases and the J gene lost 13 bases, with 17 bases spanning the gap. This CDR3 is 13 amino acids long. The DNA for the CDR3 is TGTGCCAGCAACATTGGACCGAATTTCCCCCTCCACTTT. Protein sequence: CASNIGPNFPLHF. The full variable domain, its missing parts supplied by reference TRBV7-9 and TRBJ1-6, is DTGVSQNPRHKITKRGQNVTFRCDPISEHNRLYWYRQTLGQGPEFLTYFQNEAQLEKSRLLSDRFSAERPKGSFSTLEIQRTEQGDSAMYLCASNIGPNFPLHFGNGTRLTVT.

The chain joins TRBV20-1 to TRBJ2-1; D possibly corresponds to TRBD1 (6 bases). Germline V gene data show CDR1 as DFQATT and CDR2 as SNEGSKA (reference sequence). The CDR3 has 13 residues. The V end lost 2 bases, the J end lost 8 bases, and 13 bases lay between the germline ends. The CDR3 region is CSARPGQIDEQFF. In nucleotides, the CDR3 is TGCAGTGCTAGACCCGGACAGATCGATGAGCAGTTCTTC.

This clonotype has a handful of counts. The chain couples TRBV10-3 to TRBJ2-1; TRBD2 aligns across 14 bases. The junction had 7 bases not matched to a gene; V was cut back by 3 bases and J by 9 bases. The CDR3 covers 16 residues. The germline gives CDR1 ENHRY, CDR2 SYGVKD. The CDR3 coding sequence is TGTGCCATCAGTGACCACGGACTAGCGGGGGGTGGTGAGCAGTTCTTC. This translates into CAISDHGLAGGGEQFF.

The sample holds a few counts of this clonotype. The chain is built from TRBV20-1 and TRBJ1-1; unclear D gene. The ends were cut back, 2 bases at V and 5 bases at J, with 15 bases in the middle. The CDR3 is 14 amino acids. Looked up from germline, CDR1 is DFQATT and CDR2 is SNEGSKA (reference sequence). CDR3 loop: CSARPGRGRTEAFF. CDR3 nucleotides: TGCAGTGCTAGACCCGGACGAGGTCGAACTGAAGCTTTCTTT.

This sequence joins TRBV12-5 and TRBJ2-2; 8 bases agree with TRBD2. V lost 9 bases, J lost 7 bases, and 10 bases stayed unmatched. Germline CDR1 and CDR2: LGHNT and FRNRAP. The CDR3 runs 14 residues. The CDR3 bases are TGTGCTAGCGGAAGGACTAGCATGGGCGGGGAGCTGTTTTTT. It is translated as CASGRTSMGGELFF.

This clonotype was detected only a few times. V is TRBV6-6 and J is TRBJ1-2; no reliable D call. The CDR3 consists of 13 residues. Trimming pared 3 bases from V and 5 bases from J, leaving 10 bases between. Germline CDR1 reads MNHNY; CDR2 reads SVGAGI (reference sequence). DNA of the CDR3: TGTGCCAGCAGTTATCGGGCTCCTTATGGCTACACCTTC. Its protein product is CASSYRAPYGYTF.